The TCR beta chain described here comes from a study of blood T cell repertoires in COVID-19. Turning to the study itself: Sample material is recorded as cDNA or gDNA derived from T cells, B-cell-depleted T cells, or PBMCs.

Authors' methods: How many nucleated cells were present was estimated from reference gene primer amplification. Profiled with immunoSEQ multiplex PCR; TCRdb holds only in-frame clones, not every one. D and trimming come from the DNA, and the V and J calls and clone size come from that table. The sample contains tens of thousands of clones, about nine tenths of which appear only once. Per the germline V gene, CDR1 is MNHEY and CDR2 is SMNVEV (reference sequence). V lost 4 bases to trimming and J lost 0 bases, with 7 bases between them. The length of the CDR3 is 15 residues. Sequencing was carried out using peripheral blood. The sequence came from a human donor in a cohort sampled during active COVID-19. This chain joins TRBV27 and TRBJ2-6; D possibly corresponds to TRBD2 (5 bases). Here the CDR3 reads CASSWTPSGANVLTF. CDR3 in DNA: TGTGCCAGCAGTTGGACTCCCTCTGGGGCCAACGTCCTGACTTTC.